These 28 T cell receptor beta chains originate from one sample sequenced in a study of blood T cell repertoires in COVID-19. Measured with immunoSEQ multiplex PCR; TCRdb has only the in-frame clones, and not every one. The profile shows 150,000 or so clones, around four fifths of them singletons. Sequenced input: PBMCs or T cells enriched from blood (not recorded which). Receptor source: a woman aged 50 to 65 who had recovered from COVID-19.

This clone appeared once. This sequence joins TRBV9 and TRBJ2-5; a weak D match, TRBD1 (6 bases). The germline V gene encodes CDR1 SGDLS and CDR2 YYNGEE. The CDR3 totals 16 residues. The V and J ends lost 0 bases and 1 base respectively, with 13 bases between them. CDR3 coding DNA: TGTGCCAGCAGCGTAGGGGGGCTCGGTGGCCAAGAGACCCAGTACTTC. Translated: CASSVGGLGGQETQYF.

The chain carries TRBV5-6 and TRBJ1-6, with D unclear. The ends were cut back, 1 base at V and 10 bases at J, with 9 bases in the middle. CDR1 and CDR2 from the germline V gene are SGHDT and YYEEEE. The CDR3 loop spans 13 amino acids. The CDR3 DNA sequence: TGTGCCAGCAGCTTGTGGGAGAACTCACCCCTCCACTTT. This codes for CASSLWENSPLHF. Supplemented by reference TRBV5-6 and TRBJ1-6, the full variable domain reads DAGVTQSPTHLIKTRGQQVTLRCSPKSGHDTVSWYQQALGQGPQFIFQYYEEEERQRGNFPDRFSGHQFPNYSSELNVNALLLGDSALYLCASSLWENSPLHFGNGTRLTVT.

The chain uses TRBV6-5 and TRBJ2-7; unclear D gene. There are 13 residues in the CDR3. The germline CDR1 and CDR2 sequences are MNHEY and SVGAGI. The V and J ends lost 3 bases and 3 bases respectively, with 9 bases between them. The CDR3 reads CASSYKRGYEQYV. For the CDR3, the DNA is TGTGCCAGCAGTTATAAGCGAGGCTACGAGCAGTACGTC.

Worth noting for this clone: Other DNA sequences in the same sample also yield this CDR3. The V and J genes are TRBV2 and TRBJ1-5, with 8 bases aligning to TRBD1. With V trimmed by 7 bases and J by 0 bases, 5 bases remained unmatched. Germline values: CDR1 SNHLY, CDR2 FYNNEI. The CDR3 has 15 residues. The CDR3 here is CASTLQGVSNQPQHF. In DNA, the CDR3 is TGTGCCAGCACGCTACAGGGGGTTAGCAATCAGCCCCAGCATTTT.

The rearrangement joins TRBV23-1 to TRBJ2-7; a weak D match, TRBD2 (6 bases). TRBV23-1 is flagged as an ORF with uncertain function. The length of the CDR3 is 16 residues. Trimming pared 3 bases from V and 0 bases from J, leaving 15 bases between. This chain's CDR3 is CASSHSGTASSYEQYV. The CDR3 DNA is TGCGCCAGCAGTCACTCCGGGACTGCAAGCTCCTACGAGCAGTACGTC.

This clone was seen more than once but under ten times. The chain combines TRBV7-9 with TRBJ1-1, with D hard to call. Germline loops: CDR1 SEHNR, CDR2 FQNEAQ (reference sequence). The CDR3 is 12 amino acids. With 2 bases removed from V and 6 bases from J, the gap between germline ends came to 7 bases. The chain's CDR3 is CASSLSVSEAFF. The CDR3 nucleotides are TGTGCCAGCAGCTTATCCGTCTCTGAAGCTTTCTTT.

The rearrangement joins TRBV5-1 to TRBJ2-2; 9 bases are shared with TRBD2. Losses at the gene ends were 1 base for V and 8 bases for J; bases not matched to a gene: 3. Germline assignment: CDR1 SGHRS and CDR2 YFSETQ. The CDR3 length is 14 residues. CDR3 amino acids: CASSLTLAGGELFF. CDR3 sequence (DNA): TGCGCCAGCAGCTTGACGCTAGCGGGGGGGGAGCTGTTTTTT.

The chain employs TRBV5-1 and TRBJ1-6; a weak D match, TRBD1 (5 bases). Germline V CDR1 and CDR2: SGHRS, YFSETQ. The V end was cut by 2 bases, the J end by 2 bases, with 11 bases between. The CDR3 is 16 amino acids. This CDR3 reads CASSFRESTYNSPLHF. The DNA for the CDR3 is TGCGCCAGCAGCTTCAGGGAAAGCACCTATAATTCACCCCTCCACTTT.

The rearrangement joins TRBV5-5 to TRBJ2-7; tentatively, D is TRBD1 (6 bases). Germline values: CDR1 SGHKS, CDR2 YYEKEE (reference sequence). V was shortened by 2 bases and J by 2 bases, with 14 bases between the two germline ends. This CDR3 spans 15 amino acids. In nucleotides, the CDR3 is TGTGCCAGCAGCTTAGGTGCGACAGGTCCCTACGAGCAGTACGTC. It specifies CASSLGATGPYEQYV.

V is TRBV5-1 and J is TRBJ1-2, with TRBD1 matching over 9 bases. The germline gives CDR1 SGHRS, CDR2 YFSETQ. Trimming cost V 2 bases and J 6 bases; bases outside gene matches: 11. The CDR3 covers 16 residues. The CDR3 sequence is CASSLEPGQGIDGYTF. DNA of the CDR3: TGCGCCAGCAGCTTAGAACCGGGACAGGGAATCGATGGCTACACCTTC.

V gene TRBV11-2 combines with J gene TRBJ2-3, with a weak D call TRBD1 (6 bases). Deletions cut 5 bases from V and 2 bases from J, with 20 bases between. Germline CDR1 reads SGHAT; CDR2 reads FQNNGV. The CDR3 spans 17 residues. The CDR3 is CASSRVGQRFLTDTQYF. CDR3 nucleotides: TGTGCCAGCAGCCGCGTAGGACAGCGTTTTCTCACAGATACGCAGTATTTT.

The chain joins TRBV6-6 to TRBJ1-1; no definite D call. Germline V lookup: CDR1 MNHNY, CDR2 SVGAGI (reference sequence). Trimming took off 6 bases at V and 1 base at J, with 12 bases between the two ends. The CDR3 covers 14 residues. This CDR3 is CASSSQAGNTEAFF. In DNA form, the CDR3 reads TGTGCCAGCAGCTCACAAGCAGGGAACACTGAAGCTTTCTTT.

The V gene is TRBV30, the J gene TRBJ1-3, with D unclear. Trimming shortened V by 4 bases and J by 0 bases, and 31 bases separated the two germline ends. The V gene's germline CDR1 is GTSNPN and CDR2 SVGIG (reference sequence). The CDR3 contains 21 residues. In DNA form, the CDR3 reads TGTGCCTGGAAACGAATTTATAACGGCAGCGGAGTCCATCTCTCTGGAAACACCATATATTTT. Encoded protein: CAWKRIYNGSGVHLSGNTIYF.

The chain couples TRBV20-1 to TRBJ2-1; 11 bases align to TRBD1. The V segment lost 3 bases and the J segment 6 bases; nucleotides outside the gene matches: 7. The germline V gene has CDR1 DFQATT and CDR2 SNEGSKA (reference sequence). The CDR3 extends over 15 amino acids. In nucleotides, the CDR3 is TGCAGTGCTAGTCGGACAGGGGGCGACTTCAATGAGCAGTTCTTC. This encodes CSASRTGGDFNEQFF.

Many counts were recorded for this clone. V usage is TRBV5-6 and J usage is TRBJ2-1; 7 bases align to TRBD2. This CDR3 has 17 amino acids. Germline V lookup: CDR1 SGHDT, CDR2 YYEEEE. Unmatched junction bases numbered 9, after V lost 3 bases and J lost 0 bases. The CDR3: CASSSTLAESSYNEQFF. CDR3 in DNA: TGTGCCAGCAGCTCAACGCTAGCGGAGAGCTCCTACAATGAGCAGTTCTTC. The whole variable domain, filled in from reference TRBV5-6 and TRBJ2-1, reads DAGVTQSPTHLIKTRGQQVTLRCSPKSGHDTVSWYQQALGQGPQFIFQYYEEEERQRGNFPDRFSGHQFPNYSSELNVNALLLGDSALYLCASSSTLAESSYNEQFFGPGTRLTVL.

This clone was detected a few times. V usage is TRBV6-5 and J usage is TRBJ1-2, with D perhaps TRBD1 (5 bases). The CDR3 loop spans 13 amino acids. Germline V gene lookup returns CDR1 MNHEY and CDR2 SVGAGI. V lost 6 bases to trimming and J lost 8 bases, with 16 bases between them. CDR3 residues: CASRTDHLGGYTF. The CDR3 nucleotides read TGTGCCAGCAGGACAGACCACCTGGGCGGCTACACCTTC.

The chain uses TRBV9 and TRBJ1-4, with D maybe TRBD1 (5 bases). V shed 5 bases and J shed 8 bases, with 10 bases lying between them. The CDR3 loop spans 12 amino acids. Germline V lookup: CDR1 SGDLS, CDR2 YYNGEE. The DNA of the CDR3 is TGTGCCAGCAGTCGGGGGAGCGAAAAACTGTTTTTT. Protein: CASSRGSEKLFF.

J is TRBJ2-5 and V is TRBV6-5; D is unresolved. The CDR3 spans 13 residues. The ends were cut back, 8 bases at V and 7 bases at J, with 17 bases in the middle. CDR1 and CDR2 from the germline V gene are MNHEY and SVGAGI. The CDR3 loop is CASARRQWSTQYF. DNA for the CDR3: TGTGCCAGCGCAAGGCGGCAGTGGTCGACCCAGTACTTC.

The chain combines TRBV28 with TRBJ2-7; TRBD2 matches at 10 bases. The CDR3 is 15 amino acids. Germline CDR1 and CDR2: MDHEN and SYDVKM. With V trimmed by 6 bases and J by 0 bases, 5 bases remained unmatched. DNA for the CDR3: TGTGCCAGCAGCTCACTAGCGGGGAGCTCCTACGAGCAGTACGTC. Protein product: CASSSLAGSSYEQYV.

This sequence joins TRBV3-1 (or the pseudogene TRBV3-2) and TRBJ2-1, with TRBD2 identical over 12 bases. V dropped 0 bases and J dropped 8; count of bases not matched to a gene: 5. Germline V gene lookup returns CDR1 LGHDT and CDR2 YNNKEL (reference sequence). The CDR3 spans 16 residues. The CDR3 region is CASSQDASGGADEQFF. CDR3 in DNA: TGTGCCAGCAGCCAAGATGCTAGCGGGGGGGCGGATGAGCAGTTCTTC.

The table lists this clone with a few counts. V is TRBV27 and J is TRBJ2-1, with D possibly being TRBD2 (7 bases). The CDR3 loop spans 16 amino acids. Germline V gene data show CDR1 as MNHEY and CDR2 as SMNVEV (reference sequence). V lost 5 bases to trimming and J lost 4 bases, with 18 bases between them. In DNA, the CDR3 is TGTGCCAGCAGTCCAGAAGGGGGGGTGAATTACAATGAGCAGTTCTTC. Its protein product is CASSPEGGVNYNEQFF.

V and J are TRBV28 and TRBJ1-1, with D perhaps TRBD1 (5 bases). From germline, CDR1 is MDHEN and CDR2 SYDVKM. The ends were cut back, 6 bases at V and 1 base at J, with 21 bases in the middle. This CDR3 spans 17 amino acids. The CDR3 coding sequence is TGTGCCAGCAGCCCCTGGGGGGGGGATCGGGAGAACACTGAAGCTTTCTTT. Protein product: CASSPWGGDRENTEAFF. The full variable domain, completed using reference TRBV28 and TRBJ1-1, is DVKVTQSSRYLVKRTGEKVFLECVQDMDHENMFWYRQDPGLGLRLIYFSYDVKMKEKGDIPEGYSVSREKKERFSLILESASTNQTSMYLCASSPWGGDRENTEAFFGQGTRLTVV.

Notes on this clone: This specimen includes other DNA sequences encoding the same CDR3. The rearrangement links TRBV12-3 or TRBV12-4 to TRBJ2-5; D uncertain. Trimming pared 5 bases from V and 4 bases from J, leaving 5 bases between. The CDR3 totals 11 residues. The CDR3 bases are TGTGCCAGCAGTCCTCGAGAGACCCAGTACTTC. Protein: CASSPRETQYF.

V is TRBV28 and J is TRBJ2-7; 9 bases agree with TRBD1. The trim removed 6 bases at V and 5 bases at J, leaving 5 bases unmatched. The CDR3 is 13 residues long. CDR1 is MDHEN, CDR2 SYDVKM, per germline. The CDR3, as DNA: TGTGCCAGCAGGCCGGGGACAGGGAACGAGCAGTACGTC. It codes for CASRPGTGNEQYV.

CDR3 nucleotide sequence: TGCGCCAGCAGCCAAGATTTGGGGGCGGGCCAGCCCCAGCATTTT. It codes for CASSQDLGAGQPQHF. The chain combines TRBV4-3 with TRBJ1-5; tentative D call: TRBD1 (6 bases). CDR1 and CDR2 from the germline V gene are LGHNA and YSLEER. This CDR3 comprises 15 residues. Trimming took 0 bases from V and 7 from J, leaving 13 bases between them.

CDR3 in DNA: TGTGCCAAGGCGGACCAAGAGACCCAGTACTTC. This gives the protein CAKADQETQYF. This sequence joins TRBV27 and TRBJ2-5, with unresolved D. This CDR3 has 11 residues. The germline gives CDR1 MNHEY, CDR2 SMNVEV (reference sequence). The V gene lost 10 bases and the J gene lost 0 bases, with 6 bases spanning the gap.

This clone showed up just a few times. The rearrangement uses TRBV28 and TRBJ1-1; no firm D call. The length of the CDR3 is 14 residues. Trimming stripped 2 bases from V and 1 base from J, with 8 bases between. Germline values: CDR1 MDHEN, CDR2 SYDVKM. This CDR3 reads CASSLGLKNTEAFF. Here the CDR3 DNA reads TGTGCCAGCAGTTTAGGACTGAAGAACACTGAAGCTTTCTTT.

The chain combines TRBV2 with TRBJ1-2, with 9 bases aligning to TRBD1. Germline V gene sequence: CDR1 SNHLY, CDR2 FYNNEI. V was pared by 8 bases and J by 6 bases, with 16 bases of the junction left unmatched. The CDR3 spans 16 residues. The DNA of the CDR3 is TGTGCCAGCGGAAACAAACAGGGGGCGCAGCCCAATGGCTACACCTTC. Its translation: CASGNKQGAQPNGYTF. Full variable domain (rest looked up from reference TRBV2 and TRBJ1-2): EPEVTQTPSHQVTQMGQEVILRCVPISNHLYFYWYRQILGQKVEFLVSFYNNEISEKSEIFDDQFSVERPDGSNFTLKIRSTKLEDSAMYFCASGNKQGAQPNGYTFGSGTRLTVV.